This T cell receptor (beta chain) was sequenced in a study of blood T cell repertoires in COVID-19 (dated by TCRdb to 2018 to 2020). For context, the study as a whole: The collaborator samples originated in the United States, Italy and Spain and spanned the acute and convalescent phases of COVID-19. Samples came from the ongoing ImmuneRACE study (first 160 participants) plus 1,254 subjects from 6 global collaborators. Subjects who had been exposed to COVID-19, were actively infected with it, or had recovered from it provided the deeply sampled blood TCRbeta repertoires that made up the dataset. Nearly every sample came with metadata listing a de-identified subject ID, COVID-19 status, age in years and sex. The prospective study material was composed of cDNA or gDNA derived from T cells, B-cell-depleted T cells, or PBMCs. The repertoires were released in a freely available public database intended as a resource for research on the immune response to SARS-CoV-2. HLA class I and class II types, where available, came from metadata supplied by the sample provider rather than from assay-based typing.

The CDR3 has 14 amino acids, counting the end cysteine and phenylalanine. The DNA shown is the 42-base CDR3, in frame from base 1. Taken from the germline V gene, the CDR1 and CDR2 loops are MNHEY and SVGAGI. Clipping removes 6 bases from V and 0 bases from J, with 2 as the unmatched junction base count. Remarks on this clone: Its antigen is not yet known. No per-base quality is available; no much larger clone lies one base away.

TCRbeta CDR3 regions were amplified from genomic DNA using the immunoSEQ Assay, a bias-controlled multiplex PCR. The authors' pipeline ran thus. The number of nucleated cells in each sample was estimated by amplification of reference gene primers within the assay. To quantify the absolute abundance of each unique TCRbeta CDR3 rearrangement, sequence reads were collapsed and filtered. For each sample, productive Simpson clonality was calculated as the square root of Simpson's diversity index across productive rearrangements. TCRdb retrieved this table from immuneACCESS and kept in-frame rearrangements only. Not all clones are present; in checked studies, unresolved V genes account for under half, and no reason is known for the remainder. That table is the source of V, J and clone size, and D and trimming were worked out from the DNA. The sample table shows approximately 160,000 clones, and about 90% are seen once. Of the sample, over 7% falls within the top ten clones.

The investigation overall reported the following: How much clinical and demographic metadata was included differed by source and by participant, and the metadata was provided uncurated.

Participants in the prospective study were aged roughly 18 to 89 years, lived in about two dozen United States geographic areas, and enrolled through a virtual design. In the prospective study, cohorts were assigned on the basis of participant-reported clinical history obtained from a screening survey and a study questionnaire. ImmuneRACE Cohort 3 recovered participants were defined by two consecutive negative NP/OP PCR tests, healthcare professional clearance, or symptom resolution. Mobile phlebotomists in the prospective study collected whole blood, serum and a nasopharyngeal or oropharyngeal swab from every participant. Over an approximately 2-month period, participants in the prospective study had the option of providing additional blood draws and questionnaires. Prospective study blood samples were shipped either frozen or at room temperature before DNA extraction.

The sequenced sample was PBMCs or T cells enriched from blood (not recorded which). The source of this sequence is a woman aged 50 to 60 who had recovered from COVID-19. Rearrangement joined TRBV6-5 to TRBJ1-5; TRBD1 aligns with 7 central bases. The sequence in DNA is TGTGCCAGCAGCCGGGACAGTAGCAATCAGCCCCAGCATTTT. Its coded protein is CASSRDSSNQPQHF.